This TCR beta chain was captured by sequencing in a study of metastatic and nonmetastatic thyroid tumors. The table lists this clone with many counts. TCRdb recomputed clones from the PCR reads via MiXCR. Here the sample spans about 20,000 clones, less than 20% being singletons. All patients were treatment-naive before thyroid surgery. The sample consisted of blood. The receptor was isolated from a female donor with papillary thyroid cancer or a benign thyroid nodule (not recorded which). Some clones in this sample may be carry-over from other donors' samples.

For the CDR3, the DNA is TGTGCCAGTAATCGACCGGGGGGTGAAGCTTTCTTT. Its protein product is CASNRPGGEAFF. The rearrangement uses TRBV19 and TRBJ1-1, with D maybe TRBD1 (5 bases). Per germline, CDR1 LNHDA and CDR2 SQIVND (reference sequence). Trimming cost V 7 bases and J 7 bases, with 13 bases left between them. This CDR3 comprises 12 residues.